A single sample gave rise to the 28 T cell receptor beta chains below, sequenced in a study of blood T cell repertoires in COVID-19 (dated by TCRdb to 2020 to 2021). The method was the immunoSEQ multiplex PCR assay. The clones in this table, taken by TCRdb from immuneACCESS, are in-frame only. Not every clone is retained; where verified, under half of the shortfall comes from an unresolved V gene, and the cause of the rest is unknown. Recorded for this sample are some 300,000 clones; almost 90% of them occurred a single time. Of the sample, around 0.93% falls within the top ten clones. Sequencing input: peripheral blood. These receptor sequences come from a woman aged 40 to 50 with COVID-19, enrolled during active disease.

The chain joins TRBV19 to TRBJ1-5; D possibly corresponds to TRBD1 (6 bases). The CDR3 runs to 15 residues. V lost 0 bases and J 4 bases, leaving 10 bases between the germline ends. Germline CDR1 and CDR2: LNHDA and SQIVND (reference sequence). The CDR3 nucleotides are TGTGCCAGTAGTATAGAGACAGGTTTTAATCAGCCCCAGCATTTT. It translates to CASSIETGFNQPQHF.

This chain uses TRBV6-2 or TRBV6-3 with TRBJ2-5; D may be TRBD1 (6 bases). V gave up 7 bases and J gave up 4 bases, with 13 bases separating them. This CDR3 spans 13 amino acids. CDR1 MNHEY and CDR2 SVGEGT come from the germline V gene. DNA for the CDR3: TGTGCCAGCACCCCAATCAGGGGAGAGACCCAGTACTTC. Translating gives CASTPIRGETQYF.

This rearrangement joins TRBV2 to TRBJ1-2; D may be TRBD1 (6 bases). The germline V gene encodes CDR1 SNHLY and CDR2 FYNNEI. Trimming left V 6 bases short and J 6 bases short, with 17 bases between. The CDR3 runs 14 residues. CDR3 DNA sequence: TGTGCCAGCAGGAGGGGGAGGGGAAGGGATGGCTACACCTTC. As protein: CASRRGRGRDGYTF.

The V gene is TRBV7-9, the J gene TRBJ2-5, with 12 bases fitting TRBD2. Germline CDR1 SEHNR, CDR2 FQNEAQ (reference sequence). This CDR3 has 16 residues. After removal of 5 bases from V and 3 bases from J, the junction contained 7 bases not matched to a gene. The CDR3 nucleotides are TGTGCCAGCAGCCCCGGGCTAGCGGGAGGGGAAGAGACCCAGTACTTC. It yields the protein CASSPGLAGGEETQYF. The full variable domain, completed using reference TRBV7-9 and TRBJ2-5, is DTGVSQNPRHKITKRGQNVTFRCDPISEHNRLYWYRQTLGQGPEFLTYFQNEAQLEKSRLLSDRFSAERPKGSFSTLEIQRTEQGDSAMYLCASSPGLAGGEETQYFGPGTRLLVL.

This rearrangement joins TRBV9 to TRBJ2-2; 7 bases are a match to TRBD2. CDR1 is SGDLS and CDR2 is YYNGEE in the germline V gene. V was pared by 6 bases and J by 7 bases, with 15 bases of the junction left unmatched. CDR3 length equals 16 residues. This CDR3 reads CASTREGRQRGGELFF. CDR3 nucleotides: TGTGCCAGCACTAGGGAGGGGCGTCAGAGAGGCGGGGAGCTGTTTTTT.

This chain joins TRBV5-8 and TRBJ1-5, with TRBD1 identical over 8 bases. Germline V lookup: CDR1 SGHTS, CDR2 YDEGEE. V lost 4 bases, J lost 4 bases, and 10 bases stayed unmatched. The CDR3 has 16 amino acids. The CDR3 loop is CASSRRTGTGNQPQHF. The CDR3 region has the DNA TGTGCCAGCAGCCGCCGAACCGGGACAGGTAATCAGCCCCAGCATTTT.

Only one count was recorded for this clone. This chain connects TRBV9 to TRBJ2-7, with 8 bases matching TRBD1. Germline loops: CDR1 SGDLS, CDR2 YYNGEE. There are 15 residues in the CDR3. The trim removed 4 bases at V and 3 bases at J, leaving 9 bases unmatched. Here the CDR3 reads CASSPRGQGIYEQYF. Written as DNA, the CDR3 is TGTGCCAGCAGCCCCCGCGGACAGGGTATCTACGAGCAGTACTTC. The full variable domain, with the rest looked up from reference TRBV9 and TRBJ2-7, is DSGVTQTPKHLITATGQRVTLRCSPRSGDLSVYWYQQSLDQGLQFLIQYYNGEERAKGNILERFSAQQFPDLHSELNLSSLELGDSALYFCASSPRGQGIYEQYFGPGTRLTVT.

This rearrangement joins TRBV7-8 to TRBJ1-4, with TRBD1 identical over 7 bases. CDR3 length: 17 residues. The V gene's germline CDR1 is SGHVS and CDR2 FQNEAQ. The V and J ends lost 1 base and 8 bases, in that order; junction bases with no gene match: 13. The CDR3 nucleotides read TGTGCCAGCAGCTTAGTGAGCTTGGGACAGCCAGGCGAAAAACTGTTTTTT. It specifies CASSLVSLGQPGEKLFF.

The chain uses TRBV3-1 (or the pseudogene TRBV3-2) and TRBJ1-4, with 9 bases that match TRBD1. CDR1 LGHDT and CDR2 YNNKEL come from the germline V gene (reference sequence). The CDR3 loop spans 13 amino acids. V lost 5 bases, J lost 7 bases, and 2 bases stayed unmatched. CDR3 nucleotide sequence: TGTGCCAGCAGCGACAGGGGGTTTGAAAAACTGTTTTTT. It encodes CASSDRGFEKLFF.

CDR3 region: CASSLDRGRRTYEQYF. As DNA, the CDR3 is TGCGCCAGCAGCTTGGACAGGGGGCGTAGAACCTACGAGCAGTACTTC. The rearrangement joins TRBV5-1 to TRBJ2-7, with TRBD1 identical over 9 bases. Germline lookup yields CDR1 SGHRS and CDR2 YFSETQ. CDR3 length equals 16 residues. The V and J ends lost 0 bases and 2 bases, in that order; junction bases with no gene match: 6. Together with reference TRBV5-1 and TRBJ2-7, the CDR3 gives the full variable domain: KAGVTQTPRYLIKTRGQQVTLSCSPISGHRSVSWYQQTPGQGLQFLFEYFSETQRNKGNFPGRFSGRQFSNSRSEMNVSTLELGDSALYLCASSLDRGRRTYEQYFGPGTRLTVT.

The chain employs TRBV27 and TRBJ1-4; D gene unclear. The CDR3 has 15 amino acids. Germline assignment: CDR1 MNHEY and CDR2 SMNVEV (reference sequence). V lost 8 bases and J 5 bases, leaving 18 bases between the germline ends. CDR3 sequence: CASGLQFQSNEKLFF. CDR3 nucleotides: TGTGCCAGCGGTCTGCAGTTCCAGTCAAATGAAAAACTGTTTTTT.

This sequence joins TRBV3-1 (or the pseudogene TRBV3-2) and TRBJ2-3; maybe TRBD2 (6 bases). Germline-derived CDR1 and CDR2 are LGHDT and YNNKEL (reference sequence). V lost 7 bases and J lost 3, with 14 bases in between. The CDR3 is 14 residues long. The CDR3 nucleotides read TGTGCCAGCACCCGATTCCGGGGGACAGATACGCAGTATTTT. This codes for CASTRFRGTDTQYF.

This chain connects TRBV7-2 to TRBJ1-2; unclear D gene. The CDR3 is made up of 15 amino acids. Germline CDR1 SGHTA, CDR2 FQGNSA. V shed 0 bases and J shed 4 bases, with 12 bases lying between them. Here the CDR3 reads CASSLAQRRAYGYTF. Here the CDR3 DNA reads TGTGCCAGCAGCTTAGCTCAGAGGAGGGCCTATGGCTACACCTTC.

The chain links TRBV19 to TRBJ1-1; TRBD1 aligns across 7 bases. V trimming: 5 bases; J trimming: 5 bases; junction bases outside the gene matches: 14. This CDR3 contains 16 residues. CDR1 is LNHDA and CDR2 is SQIVND in the germline V gene (reference sequence). This CDR3 reads CASSPRERQGITEAFF. The CDR3 DNA follows: TGTGCCAGTAGTCCGAGAGAAAGACAGGGAATTACTGAAGCTTTCTTT.

J is TRBJ2-4 and V is TRBV2; D is undetermined. The germline V gene has CDR1 SNHLY and CDR2 FYNNEI. Trimming removed 7 bases at V and 5 bases at J, with 6 bases between. The CDR3 runs 11 residues. CDR3 amino acids: CASMAENIQYF. In DNA form, the CDR3 reads TGTGCCAGCATGGCAGAAAACATTCAGTACTTC.

The chain links TRBV28 to TRBJ2-7; TRBD1 aligns across 7 bases. The trim removed 6 bases at V and 5 bases at J, leaving 7 bases unmatched. Germline assignment: CDR1 MDHEN and CDR2 SYDVKM. This CDR3 has 13 amino acids. The CDR3 DNA is TGTGCCAGCAGGCGACAGGGTTCCCACGAGCAGTACTTC. This gives the protein CASRRQGSHEQYF.

CDR3 region: CASSYSGTQNEQFF. CDR3 bases: TGTGCCAGCAGTTACAGTGGGACACAAAATGAGCAGTTCTTC. The chain recombines TRBV6-2 or TRBV6-3 with TRBJ2-1; perhaps TRBD1 as D (6 bases). Trimming took off 2 bases at V and 7 bases at J, with 12 bases between the two ends. The CDR3 has 14 amino acids. Germline CDR1 and CDR2: MNHEY and SVGEGT.

The chain uses TRBV28 and TRBJ2-7; D gene ambiguous. Germline assignment: CDR1 MDHEN and CDR2 SYDVKM. CDR3 size: 12 residues. V lost 1 base and J lost 3, with 4 bases in between. The CDR3 nucleotides are TGTGCCAGCAGTTTATTTCTCTACGAGCAGTACTTC. Protein product: CASSLFLYEQYF.

The chain is built from TRBV28 and TRBJ2-1; a possible D gene is TRBD2 (6 bases). Trimming pared 3 bases from V and 8 bases from J, leaving 8 bases between. The CDR3 extends over 12 amino acids. The germline CDR1 and CDR2 sequences are MDHEN and SYDVKM. CDR3: CASSFGEDEQFF. CDR3 nucleotides: TGTGCCAGCAGTTTCGGGGAGGATGAGCAGTTCTTC.

This clone was observed a handful of times. This chain connects TRBV28 to TRBJ1-4; 7 bases align to TRBD1. V trimming: 8 bases; J trimming: 0 bases; junction bases outside the gene matches: 9. This CDR3 has 16 residues. CDR1 MDHEN and CDR2 SYDVKM come from the germline V gene. The CDR3: CASLSRDSATNEKLFF. The CDR3, as DNA: TGTGCCAGCTTGTCCCGGGACAGTGCAACTAATGAAAAACTGTTTTTT.

The rearrangement uses TRBV6-5 and TRBJ2-7; D is perhaps TRBD1 (6 bases). The CDR3 totals 15 residues. V was cut by 4 bases and J by 0 bases, with 13 bases left in between. The germline gives CDR1 MNHEY, CDR2 SVGAGI. The CDR3, as DNA: TGTGCCAGCAGTTCCAGGGGCAGGGGCTCCTACGAGCAGTACTTC. Translated: CASSSRGRGSYEQYF.

The chain couples TRBV30 to TRBJ2-7, with 7 bases identical to TRBD2. The germline CDR1 and CDR2 sequences are GTSNPN and SVGIG (reference sequence). Trimming at V came to 8 bases and at J to 2 bases, leaving 15 bases not matched to a gene. The CDR3 sequence is 15 residues long. The CDR3 DNA is TGTGCCGGCAGAACCCTAGCGGATAACACCTACGAGCAGTACTTC. Protein sequence: CAGRTLADNTYEQYF.

The CDR3 region is CASSLDRTNYGYTF. CDR3 sequence (DNA): TGTGCCAGCAGCTTAGACAGAACTAACTATGGCTACACCTTC. V gene TRBV7-2 combines with J gene TRBJ1-2; D is unresolved. The CDR3 has 14 residues. V was cut by 1 base and J by 0 bases, with 6 bases left in between. The germline V gene has CDR1 SGHTA and CDR2 FQGNSA.

The chain is built from TRBV24-1 and TRBJ1-2; possibly TRBD1 for D (5 bases). The CDR3 totals 15 residues. CDR1 is KGHDR, CDR2 SFDVKD, per germline. V dropped 3 bases and J dropped 7 bases, with 17 bases sitting between them. CDR3 sequence reads: CATSDPRDVDRGYTF. The CDR3 nucleotides are TGTGCCACCAGTGATCCGCGGGACGTGGATCGTGGCTACACCTTC.

The chain carries TRBV28 and TRBJ1-5; 8 bases agree with TRBD1. Germline V gene data show CDR1 as MDHEN and CDR2 as SYDVKM. J lost 0 bases, V lost 4 bases, and 5 bases had no gene match. The CDR3 totals 16 residues. This CDR3 reads CASSWARGHSNQPQHF. The DNA of the CDR3 is TGTGCCAGCAGTTGGGCCAGGGGGCATAGCAATCAGCCCCAGCATTTT. The full variable domain, in which reference TRBV28 and TRBJ1-5 provide the parts outside the CDR3, is DVKVTQSSRYLVKRTGEKVFLECVQDMDHENMFWYRQDPGLGLRLIYFSYDVKMKEKGDIPEGYSVSREKKERFSLILESASTNQTSMYLCASSWARGHSNQPQHFGDGTRLSIL.

The rearrangement links TRBV14 to TRBJ2-1, with a possible D match to TRBD2 (5 bases). The CDR3 is 15 amino acids. V was shortened by 5 bases and J by 0 bases, with 11 bases between the two germline ends. Germline values: CDR1 SGHDN, CDR2 FVKESK. CDR3 sequence reads: CASSYLGSSYNEQFF. Here the CDR3 DNA reads TGTGCCAGCAGCTACCTTGGGAGCTCCTACAATGAGCAGTTCTTC.

The chain joins TRBV5-1 to TRBJ2-2, with 10 bases that match TRBD2. Germline assignment: CDR1 SGHRS and CDR2 YFSETQ. Trimming took 7 bases from V and 4 from J; bases not matched to a gene: 4. The CDR3 consists of 14 residues. Here the CDR3 reads CASESGRATGELFF. CDR3 coding DNA: TGCGCCAGCGAAAGCGGGAGGGCCACCGGGGAGCTGTTTTTT.

This clone was seen a single time. The DNA for the CDR3 is TGTGCCAGCAGTTTATATGCCCGGAGGAATGAGCAGTTCTTC. Translated, it gives CASSLYARRNEQFF. The chain couples TRBV28 to TRBJ2-1; D perhaps matches TRBD2 (5 bases). Trimming took off 1 base at V and 7 bases at J, with 11 bases between the two ends. The CDR3 covers 14 residues. Germline CDR1 is MDHEN and CDR2 is SYDVKM.